Below are 18 T cell receptor beta chains sequenced from a single sample in a study of T cells in Graves' hyperthyroidism and ophthalmopathy. Using RNA transcripts as the source, TCR beta CDR3 regions were amplified. HTBI primers were employed in a first-round RT-PCR of the TCR CDR3. TCRdb called the multiplex PCR reads again in MiXCR, with one record for every CDR3 protein. The table records roughly 150,000 distinct CDR3 sequences, roughly 10% of them present only once. Sequenced material: blood. The receptors were gathered from a woman aged 18-29 years with Graves' hyperthyroidism that later progressed to Graves' ophthalmopathy.

This chain links TRBV19 with TRBJ1-2; D perhaps matches TRBD1 (5 bases). The CDR3 runs to 14 residues. Trimming stripped 6 bases from V and 3 bases from J, with 14 bases between. The germline V gene encodes CDR1 LNHDA and CDR2 SQIVND (reference sequence). The CDR3 DNA reads as TGTGCCAGTAGACGGGGGAGCATGGACTATGGCTACACCTTC. It specifies CASRRGSMDYGYTF.

This clonotype was counted at least ten times. The gene calls are TRBV14 and TRBJ2-1; 8 bases are a match to TRBD2. The germline V gene encodes CDR1 SGHDN and CDR2 FVKESK. Trimming cost V 4 bases and J 6 bases; bases outside gene matches: 8. This CDR3 is built from 15 residues. This CDR3 reads CASSRIRGGSNEQFF. CDR3 sequence (DNA): TGTGCCAGCAGCCGGATCCGGGGGGGTAGCAATGAGCAGTTCTTC.

This clonotype was detected many times. The chain is built from TRBV2 and TRBJ1-6, with a weak D call TRBD1 (6 bases). Germline CDR1 and CDR2: SNHLY and FYNNEI. Trimming stripped 4 bases from V and 9 bases from J, with 16 bases between. The CDR3 runs to 15 residues. CDR3 sequence (DNA): TGTGCCAGCAGTGGCCTGGACAGCCCGTTTTCACCCCTCCACTTT. Translating it yields CASSGLDSPFSPLHF.

The chain is built from TRBV7-9 and TRBJ2-3; no clear D gene. The V end lost 5 bases, the J end lost 6 bases, and 9 bases lay between the germline ends. The length of the CDR3 is 12 residues. Germline V lookup: CDR1 SEHNR, CDR2 FQNEAQ (reference sequence). The CDR3 sequence is CASSPGVDTQYF. CDR3 in DNA: TGTGCCAGCAGCCCTGGGGTGGATACGCAGTATTTT.

This clonotype showed up many times. The chain links TRBV6-1 to TRBJ1-6, with TRBD1 as a possible D gene (6 bases). CDR1 is MNHNS, CDR2 SASEGT, per germline. Trimming stripped 8 bases from V and 5 bases from J, with 10 bases between. This CDR3 is built from 13 residues. The CDR3 sequence: CASGGGNNSPLHF. The CDR3 nucleotides are TGTGCCAGCGGGGGCGGGAATAATTCACCCCTCCACTTT.

This clonotype was detected many times. The chain carries TRBV15 and TRBJ2-3; tentatively, D is TRBD2 (5 bases). V gave up 0 bases and J gave up 0 bases, with 7 bases separating them. The CDR3 runs to 15 residues. Germline CDR1 LNHNV, CDR2 YYDKDF (reference sequence). The CDR3 is CATSRDERSTDTQYF. The DNA of the CDR3 is TGTGCCACCAGCAGAGATGAGCGGAGCACAGATACGCAGTATTTT. The full variable domain, its missing parts supplied by reference TRBV15 and TRBJ2-3, is DAMVIQNPRYQVTQFGKPVTLSCSQTLNHNVMYWYQQKSSQAPKLLFHYYDKDFNNEADTPDNFQSRRPNTSFCFLDIRSPGLGDTAMYLCATSRDERSTDTQYFGPGTRLTVL.

This clonotype has at least ten counts. The chain links TRBV7-8 to TRBJ1-5; 8 nucleotides line up with TRBD1. The trim removed 5 bases at V and 15 bases at J, leaving 9 bases unmatched. The CDR3 has 12 amino acids. The germline V gene encodes CDR1 SGHVS and CDR2 FQNEAQ. The CDR3 DNA sequence: TGTGCCAGCAGCCGAGAAACAGGGGGACTGCATTTT. Encoded protein: CASSRETGGLHF.

This clonotype has ten or more counts. The chain is built from TRBV3-1 and TRBJ2-1; TRBD1 aligns across 7 bases. This CDR3 region has 16 residues. Germline values: CDR1 LGHDT, CDR2 YNNKEL (reference sequence). V was clipped by 1 base and J by 10 bases; unmatched bases: 13. The CDR3 coding sequence is TGTGCCAGCAGCCAAGTAGGGACAGCCCTCCTCGAGGAGCAGTTCTTC. It encodes CASSQVGTALLEEQFF.

This clonotype was detected ten times or more. DNA of the CDR3: TGTGCCAGCAGCCCCAACACCGCTAGACTAGCGGGAGACGAGCAGTTCTTC. Amino acids: CASSPNTARLAGDEQFF. This chain connects TRBV7-3 to TRBJ2-1, with TRBD2 matching 12 bases. CDR3 size: 17 residues. Per germline, CDR1 SGHTA and CDR2 FQGTGA. V was clipped by 5 bases and J by 10 bases; unmatched bases: 15. The entire variable domain, with the rest obtained from reference TRBV7-3 and TRBJ2-1, is as follows: GAGVSQTPSNKVTEKGKYVELRCDPISGHTALYWYRQSLGQGPEFLIYFQGTGAADDSGLPNDRFFAVRPEGSVSTLKIQRTERGDSAVYLCASSPNTARLAGDEQFFGPGTRLTVL.

The rearrangement uses TRBV19 and TRBJ2-3; D gene ambiguous. The germline V gene has CDR1 LNHDA and CDR2 SQIVND (reference sequence). The V end was cut by 3 bases, the J end by 2 bases, with 6 bases between. This CDR3 is built from 13 residues. The CDR3 DNA reads TGTGCCAGTAGTATTTCTCACACAGATACGCAGTATTTT. Its translation is CASSISHTDTQYF.

This clonotype was seen ten or more times. CDR3 region: CSARDYRLAGDEQYF. The CDR3 DNA reads TGCAGTGCTAGAGATTACCGACTAGCGGGAGACGAGCAGTACTTC. The chain employs TRBV20-1 and TRBJ2-7; 12 nucleotides match TRBD2. The CDR3 extends over 15 amino acids. Losses at the gene ends were 0 bases for V and 5 bases for J; bases not matched to a gene: 5. Germline assignment: CDR1 DFQATT and CDR2 SNEGSKA (reference sequence).

In this sample, this clonotype turned up many times. The chain joins TRBV15 to TRBJ2-2; weak D call: TRBD2 (6 bases). V lost 9 bases and J lost 4, with 24 bases in between. CDR3 length: 17 amino acids. Germline CDR1 LNHNV, CDR2 YYDKDF (reference sequence). CDR3 region: CATSHAGLSESTGELFF. The DNA of the CDR3 is TGTGCCACGAGCCATGCGGGGCTCAGCGAGAGCACCGGGGAGCTGTTTTTT. The full variable domain, its missing parts supplied by reference TRBV15 and TRBJ2-2, is DAMVIQNPRYQVTQFGKPVTLSCSQTLNHNVMYWYQQKSSQAPKLLFHYYDKDFNNEADTPDNFQSRRPNTSFCFLDIRSPGLGDTAMYLCATSHAGLSESTGELFFGEGSRLTVL.

This clonotype was counted at least ten times. V usage is TRBV13 and J usage is TRBJ2-2; D ambiguous. The CDR3 totals 16 residues. Germline V gene sequence: CDR1 PRHDT, CDR2 FYEKMQ (reference sequence). V was shortened by 0 bases and J by 1 base, with 9 bases between the two germline ends. In DNA, the CDR3 is TGTGCCAGCAGCTTAGGCCTTCAGAGGAACACCGGGGAGCTGTTTTTT. It codes for CASSLGLQRNTGELFF.

This clonotype occurred many times. V usage is TRBV12-3 or TRBV12-4 and J usage is TRBJ1-1; 9 positions match TRBD1. The ends lost 5 bases at V and 7 bases at J; junction bases unmatched: 20. The CDR3 has 18 amino acids. The CDR3, as DNA: TGTGCCAGCAGTCAACTGACGATAAGGGGACAGGGTACGTTTGAAGCTTTCTTT. It yields the protein CASSQLTIRGQGTFEAFF.

In its sample, this clonotype was seen a few times. In DNA, the CDR3 is TGCGCCAGCAGCCGACGGACTAGCGGGGACTACAATGAGCAGTTCTTC. As protein: CASSRRTSGDYNEQFF. J is TRBJ2-1 and V is TRBV4-1; 12 bases agree with TRBD2. CDR1 and CDR2 from the germline V gene are MGHRA and YSYEKL. CDR3 length: 16 residues. The V segment lost 4 bases and the J segment 3 bases; nucleotides outside the gene matches: 4.

In this sample, this clonotype turned up many times. This chain links TRBV12-3 or TRBV12-4 with TRBJ2-2; D not resolved. The CDR3 consists of 12 residues. V lost 7 bases and J lost 6, with 9 bases in between. The CDR3 loop is CASTVGPGELFF. CDR3 sequence (DNA): TGTGCCAGCACCGTCGGTCCCGGGGAGCTGTTTTTT.

This clonotype has at least ten counts. The V gene is TRBV6-6, the J gene TRBJ1-5; D is unclear. Germline loops: CDR1 MNHNY, CDR2 SVGAGI (reference sequence). The CDR3 is 12 residues long. The V and J ends lost 0 bases and 7 bases respectively, with 4 bases between them. DNA of the CDR3: TGTGCCAGCAGTTACTCGAGACAGCCCCAGCATTTT. It encodes CASSYSRQPQHF.

This clonotype was found many times. The genes are TRBV30 and TRBJ1-2; the D is unclear. The V and J ends lost 0 bases and 7 bases respectively, with 9 bases between them. The germline gives CDR1 GTSNPN, CDR2 SVGIG (reference sequence). The CDR3 has 12 residues. CDR3 in DNA: TGTGCCTGGAGTGTATCCAGGAGTGGCTACACCTTC. This translates into CAWSVSRSGYTF.